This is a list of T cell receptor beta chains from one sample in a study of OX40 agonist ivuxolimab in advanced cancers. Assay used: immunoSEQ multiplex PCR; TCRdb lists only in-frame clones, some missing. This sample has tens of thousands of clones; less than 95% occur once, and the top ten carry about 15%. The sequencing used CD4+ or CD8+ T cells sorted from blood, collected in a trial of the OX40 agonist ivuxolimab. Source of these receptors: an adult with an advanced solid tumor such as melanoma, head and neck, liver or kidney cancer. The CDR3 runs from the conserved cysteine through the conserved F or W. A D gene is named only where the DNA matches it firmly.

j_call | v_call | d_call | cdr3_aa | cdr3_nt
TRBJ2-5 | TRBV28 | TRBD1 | CASSYRGQETQYF | TGTGCCAGCAGTTACAGGGGTCAAGAGACCCAGTACTTC
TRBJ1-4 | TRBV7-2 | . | CVSSLAGEKLFF | TGTGTCAGCAGCTTAGCCGGCGAAAAACTGTTTTTT
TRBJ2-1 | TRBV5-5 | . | CASSFHDSEYNEQFF | TGTGCCAGCAGCTTCCATGACTCTGAGTACAATGAGCAGTTCTTC
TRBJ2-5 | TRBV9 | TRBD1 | CASSVGTGLGETQYF | TGTGCCAGCAGCGTGGGGACAGGCTTGGGGGAGACCCAGTACTTC
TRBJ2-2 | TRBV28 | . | CASSLWAVTGELFF | TGTGCCAGCAGTTTATGGGCGGTCACCGGGGAGCTGTTTTTT
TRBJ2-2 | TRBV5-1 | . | CASSWEIGRPNTGELFF | TGCGCCAGCAGCTGGGAGATTGGGAGGCCGAACACCGGGGAGCTGTTTTTT
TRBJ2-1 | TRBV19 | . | CASSLQDNEQFF | TGTGCCAGTAGTCTACAGGACAATGAGCAGTTCTTC
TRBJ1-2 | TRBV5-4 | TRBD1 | CASSTGQGAYYGYTF | TGTGCCAGCAGCACTGGACAGGGGGCGTATTATGGCTACACCTTC
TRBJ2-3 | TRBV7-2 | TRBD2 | CASSPGTSGDTQYF | TGTGCCAGCAGCCCCGGGACTAGCGGAGATACGCAGTATTTT
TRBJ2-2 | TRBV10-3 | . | CAIRTLATNTGELFF | TGTGCCATCAGAACACTAGCCACAAACACCGGGGAGCTGTTTTTT
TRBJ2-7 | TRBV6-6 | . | CASSSMTAYEQYF | TGTGCCAGCAGTTCTATGACAGCCTACGAGCAGTACTTC
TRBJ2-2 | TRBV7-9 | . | CASSLIQGVGELFF | TGTGCCAGCAGCTTAATCCAGGGAGTCGGGGAGCTGTTTTTT
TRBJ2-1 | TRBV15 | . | CATSRDRDNEQFF | TGTGCCACCAGCAGAGATCGAGATAATGAGCAGTTCTTC
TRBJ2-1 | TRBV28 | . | CASSLGRYNEQFF | TGTGCCAGCAGTTTAGGGCGGTACAATGAGCAGTTCTTC
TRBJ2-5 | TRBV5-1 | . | CASSFFPVAGAAQETQYF | TGCGCCAGCAGCTTTTTCCCTGTAGCAGGGGCGGCCCAAGAGACCCAGTACTTC
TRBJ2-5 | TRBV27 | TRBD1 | CASSLRTGGQETQYF | TGTGCCAGCAGTCTCCGGACAGGGGGCCAAGAGACCCAGTACTTC
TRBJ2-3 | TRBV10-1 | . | CASSEGSTTDTQYF | TGCGCCAGCAGTGAAGGGAGTACCACAGATACGCAGTATTTT
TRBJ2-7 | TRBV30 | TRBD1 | CAWSTGTENSYEQYF | TGTGCCTGGAGTACCGGGACAGAGAACTCCTACGAGCAGTACTTC
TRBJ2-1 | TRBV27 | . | CASSWAGPDEQFF | TGTGCCAGCAGTTGGGCAGGGCCTGATGAGCAGTTCTTC
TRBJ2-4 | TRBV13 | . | CASSSLDGNIQYF | TGTGCCAGCAGCTCCTTAGACGGAAACATTCAGTACTTC